This TCR beta chain derives from a study of cytomegalovirus exposure and HLA in healthy donors. General study points: Among TCR sequences, most were rare, though some public TCRs appeared in many donors. Cytomegalovirus association was listed for 164 TCR beta chains. Subsequent analysis of the approximately 120 validation repertoires found a tendency for first-cohort TCR clusters to co-occur.

Germline V gene sequence: CDR1 LNHDA, CDR2 SQIVND (reference sequence). The CDR3 has 15 amino acids. Trimming took 6 bases from V and 1 from J; bases not matched to a gene: 6. Comments on this clone: Its antigen is unknown.

Some clones are missing from TCRdb's copy, which holds only in-frame ones; the method was immunoSEQ multiplex PCR. The top ten clones hold roughly 1.2% of a sample with about 130,000 clones, 85% to 90% of them seen once. The study drew the donors from its roughly 120-subject validation cohort, separate from the roughly 670-subject first cohort. The V and J genes are TRBV19 and TRBJ2-5; 9 nucleotides match TRBD1. The TCR sequence derives from a woman younger than 35 in good health and CMV-seronegative. The specimen was PBMCs. CDR3 protein: CASRPDRGSQETQYF. The CDR3 DNA is TGTGCCAGTAGGCCGGACAGGGGATCCCAAGAGACCCAGTACTTC. Looking up the rest from reference TRBV19 and TRBJ2-5 gives the full variable domain: DGGITQSPKYLFRKEGQNVTLSCEQNLNHDAMYWYRQDPGQGLRLIYYSQIVNDFQKGDIAEGYSVSREKKESFPLTVTSAQKNPTAFYLCASRPDRGSQETQYFGPGTRLLVL.